This TCR beta chain appears in the sequencing data of a study of T cell responses to AZD1222 COVID-19 vaccine. The study's findings and limits: Most donors were white British, females outnumbered males, and clonal diversity was possibly underestimated. Baseline testing showed seropositivity in only a handful of AZD1222 recipients.

Looked up from germline, CDR1 is GTSNPN and CDR2 is SVGIG (reference sequence). The CDR3 is 15 residues long. J lost 7 bases, V lost 4 bases, and 10 bases had no gene match. TCRdb's copy holds only in-frame clones and misses some; the assay was immunoSEQ multiplex PCR. The sample has roughly 60,000 clones, 60% to 85% seen once; the top ten hold approximately 3.5%. Recipients boosted at about 4 weeks or about 12 weeks are pooled. In the case of this clone: The antigen is unknown.

This sequence was found in an adult who received the AZD1222 COVID-19 vaccine. The V call is TRBV30, the J call TRBJ1-6, with 7 bases identical to TRBD1. Material: peripheral blood, obtained 28 days after the second AZD1222 dose. The CDR3 sequence: CAWIAGTETNSPLHF. In DNA form, the CDR3 reads TGTGCCTGGATTGCCGGGACAGAGACGAATTCACCCCTCCACTTT.